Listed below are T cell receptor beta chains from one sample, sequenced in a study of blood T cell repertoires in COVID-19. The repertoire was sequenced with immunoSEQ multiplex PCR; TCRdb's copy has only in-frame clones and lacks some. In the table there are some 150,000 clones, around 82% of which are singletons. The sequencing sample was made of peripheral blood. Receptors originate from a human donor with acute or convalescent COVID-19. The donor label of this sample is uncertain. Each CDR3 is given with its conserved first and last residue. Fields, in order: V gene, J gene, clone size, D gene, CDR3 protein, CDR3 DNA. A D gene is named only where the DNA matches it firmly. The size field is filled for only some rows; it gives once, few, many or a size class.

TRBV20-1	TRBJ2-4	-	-	CSAAYWNIQYF	TGCAGTGCCGCGTACTGGAACATTCAGTACTTC
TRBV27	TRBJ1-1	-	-	CASSLPTTLHTEAFF	TGTGCCAGCAGTTTACCGACAACACTTCACACTGAAGCTTTCTTT
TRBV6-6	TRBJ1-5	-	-	CASRPGVYSNQPQHF	TGTGCCAGCCGCCCGGGGGTGTATAGCAATCAGCCCCAGCATTTT
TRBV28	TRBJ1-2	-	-	CASSLGPYGYTF	TGTGCCAGCAGTTTGGGGCCCTATGGCTACACCTTC
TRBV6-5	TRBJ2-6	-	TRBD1	CASRPGQGHTNVLTF	TGTGCCAGCAGACCCGGACAGGGACATACCAACGTCCTGACTTTC
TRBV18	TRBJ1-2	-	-	CASSPPGGNYGYTF	TGTGCCAGCTCACCCCCCGGCGGTAACTATGGCTACACCTTC
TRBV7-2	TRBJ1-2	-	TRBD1	CASSQGQVRGYTF	TGTGCCAGCAGTCAAGGACAGGTCCGTGGCTACACCTTC
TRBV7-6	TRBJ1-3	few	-	CASSREQGPGNTIYF	TGTGCCAGCAGCCGCGAACAGGGCCCTGGAAACACCATATATTTT
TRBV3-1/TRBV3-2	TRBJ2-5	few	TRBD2	CASSRPAGGGGETQYF	TGTGCCAGCAGCCGCCCAGCGGGGGGGGGCGGGGAGACCCAGTACTTC
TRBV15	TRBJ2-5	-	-	CATSRDLQGGETQYF	TGTGCCACCAGCAGAGATTTACAGGGTGGAGAGACCCAGTACTTC
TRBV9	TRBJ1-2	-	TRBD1	CASSGQDRQNYGYTF	TGTGCCAGCAGCGGCCAGGACAGGCAAAACTATGGCTACACCTTC
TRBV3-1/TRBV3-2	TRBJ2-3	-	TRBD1	CASSQRGQVTQYF	TGTGCCAGCAGCCAAAGGGGGCAAGTTACGCAGTATTTT
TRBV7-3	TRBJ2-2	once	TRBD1	CATQGANTGELFF	TGTGCGACACAGGGGGCGAACACCGGGGAGCTGTTTTTT
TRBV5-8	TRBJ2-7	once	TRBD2	CASSLELSGTGSEQYF	TGTGCCAGCAGCTTGGAGCTTAGCGGGACGGGCAGCGAGCAGTACTTC
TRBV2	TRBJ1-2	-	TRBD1	CASSETQGALYGYTF	TGTGCCAGCAGTGAGACACAGGGGGCGCTGTATGGCTACACCTTC
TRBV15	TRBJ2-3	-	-	CATSRDATVGDGSGYF	-
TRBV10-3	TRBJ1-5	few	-	CAISEGQALNQPQHF	TGTGCCATCAGTGAGGGGCAGGCCCTCAATCAGCCCCAGCATTTT
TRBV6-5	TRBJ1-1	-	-	CASRTGRQAFF	TGTGCCAGCAGGACTGGTAGGCAAGCTTTCTTT
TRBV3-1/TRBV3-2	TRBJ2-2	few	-	CASSQELANTGELFF	TGTGCCAGCAGCCAAGAGCTAGCGAACACCGGGGAGCTGTTTTTT
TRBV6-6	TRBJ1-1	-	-	CASRLNTENTEAFF	TGTGCCAGCAGACTGAATACCGAAAACACTGAAGCTTTCTTT
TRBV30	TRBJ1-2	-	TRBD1	CAWSYGTGGQAGYTF	TGTGCCTGGAGTTACGGGACAGGGGGCCAGGCTGGCTACACCTTC
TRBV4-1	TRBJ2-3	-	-	CASSQGSGQEVTQYF	TGCGCCAGCAGCCAGGGAAGCGGTCAAGAGGTTACGCAGTATTTT
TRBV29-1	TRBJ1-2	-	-	CSVLQGYGYTF	TGCAGCGTGTTACAGGGATATGGCTACACCTTC
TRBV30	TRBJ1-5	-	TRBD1	CAWSVGVWDRGLGNQPQHF	TGTGCCTGGAGTGTGGGAGTTTGGGACAGGGGTTTAGGAAATCAGCCCCAGCATTTT
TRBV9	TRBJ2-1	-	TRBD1	CASSTSGTGTGEQFF	TGTGCCAGCAGCACCTCCGGGACAGGGACCGGAGAGCAGTTCTTC
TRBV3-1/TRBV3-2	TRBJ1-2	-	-	CASSHPTVHRGYTF	TGTGCCAGCAGCCATCCTACAGTTCATCGGGGCTACACCTTC
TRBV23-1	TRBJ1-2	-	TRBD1	CARSQSWDRGIIPGYTF	TGCGCCAGGTCACAATCGTGGGACAGGGGGATTATCCCTGGCTACACCTTC
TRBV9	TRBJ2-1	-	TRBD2	CASSTTSGSSYNEQFF	TGTGCCAGCAGCACAACTAGCGGGAGCTCCTACAATGAGCAGTTCTTC
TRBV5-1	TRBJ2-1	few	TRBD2	CASSLAGGRHNEQFF	TGCGCCAGCAGCTTAGCGGGGGGACGACACAATGAGCAGTTCTTC
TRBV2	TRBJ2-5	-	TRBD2	CASSLRLAGSWETQYF	TGTGCCAGCAGTCTTCGGCTAGCGGGTTCGTGGGAGACCCAGTACTTC
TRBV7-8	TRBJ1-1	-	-	CASSLLDRETEAFF	TGTGCCAGCAGCTTATTGGACCGGGAGACTGAAGCTTTCTTT
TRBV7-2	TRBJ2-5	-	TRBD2	CASSLILAGFQETQYF	TGTGCCAGCAGCTTAATACTAGCGGGTTTCCAAGAGACCCAGTACTTC
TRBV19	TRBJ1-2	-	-	CASSIPGWRLGYTF	TGTGCCAGTAGTATCCCGGGATGGAGGTTAGGCTACACCTTC